The 12 T cell receptor beta chains below come from one sample, sequenced in a study of technical replicates of blood from a handful of donors. Assay: immunoSEQ multiplex PCR; the TCRdb copy retains only in-frame clones and omits some. The sample has over 50,000 clones, 80% to 95% seen once. Sequenced: PBMCs. All receptors come from a human donor in good health. Some clones in this sample may be carry-over from other donors' samples.

This chain's CDR3 is CASSELAGDTGELFF. CDR3 bases: TGTGCCAGCAGTGAATTGGCGGGGGACACCGGGGAGCTGTTTTTT. This chain uses TRBV25-1 with TRBJ2-2; TRBD2 matches at 7 bases. Germline trimming cut 1 base from V and 3 bases from J; bases unmatched to any gene: 2. Germline-derived CDR1 and CDR2 are MGHDK and SYGVNS. This CDR3 is 15 amino acids long.

The chain links TRBV5-1 to TRBJ2-7; TRBD2 might be the D (6 bases). Germline assignment: CDR1 SGHRS and CDR2 YFSETQ. This CDR3 spans 14 amino acids. The ends were cut back, 7 bases at V and 0 bases at J, with 14 bases in the middle. The CDR3 sequence is CASRRDPSSYEQYF. In DNA, the CDR3 is TGCGCCAGCCGGAGGGACCCGAGCTCCTACGAGCAGTACTTC.

J is TRBJ2-5 and V is TRBV29-1; 8 bases align to TRBD2. With 4 bases clipped from V and 2 bases from J, the junction kept 6 bases outside the gene matches. This CDR3 has 14 amino acids. Per the germline V gene, CDR1 is SQVTM and CDR2 is ANQGSEA. CDR3: CSVAAGGLQETQYF. CDR3 DNA sequence: TGCAGCGTTGCGGCGGGGGGATTACAAGAGACCCAGTACTTC.

The chain combines TRBV2 with TRBJ2-5; D is undetermined. Germline CDR1 and CDR2: SNHLY and FYNNEI. The V gene lost 8 bases and the J gene lost 5 bases, with 12 bases spanning the gap. The CDR3 has 12 residues. The CDR3 DNA reads TGTGCCAGCGGCGGAACCTGGGAGACCCAGTACTTC. Its protein is CASGGTWETQYF.

The chain carries TRBV9 and TRBJ2-7; D might be TRBD2 (6 bases). In germline, CDR1 is SGDLS, CDR2 YYNGEE. The CDR3 runs to 14 residues. V was clipped by 4 bases and J by 5 bases, with 16 bases between them. Written as DNA, the CDR3 is TGTGCCAGCAGCCTGGGACTCCTGACCCACGAGCAGTACTTC. Its protein product is CASSLGLLTHEQYF.

The count of this clone is one. This chain connects TRBV12-5 to TRBJ2-7; tentative D call: TRBD1 (5 bases). The CDR3 has 15 residues. The germline gives CDR1 LGHNT, CDR2 FRNRAP. V lost 5 bases to trimming and J lost 2 bases, with 16 bases between them. The CDR3 spells CASGLGQDYAYEQYF. CDR3 DNA sequence: TGTGCTAGTGGTCTGGGGCAGGATTACGCCTACGAGCAGTACTTC.

By sample fraction, this clone is medium-sized. This chain links TRBV6-1 with TRBJ2-1; TRBD2 matches 11 bases. The CDR3 is 16 residues long. With V trimmed by 3 bases and J by 7 bases, 8 bases remained unmatched. Germline V CDR1 and CDR2: MNHNS, SASEGT. CDR3 protein: CASSESIAGGLNEQFF. The CDR3 DNA is TGTGCCAGCAGTGAGTCGATAGCGGGGGGGTTAAATGAGCAGTTCTTC.

This clone was seen a handful of times. The J gene is TRBJ1-2, the V gene TRBV29-1; unclear D gene. Germline-derived CDR1 and CDR2 are SQVTM and ANQGSEA. The CDR3 has 16 amino acids. V was trimmed by 0 bases and J by 6 bases, leaving 20 bases between them. The CDR3: CSVEDRLEVLVDGYTF. The CDR3 coding sequence is TGCAGCGTTGAAGATCGGTTGGAGGTACTAGTTGATGGCTACACCTTC.

V and J are TRBV7-3 and TRBJ2-2, with 9 bases that match TRBD2. In germline, CDR1 is SGHTA, CDR2 FQGTGA. The CDR3 spans 15 residues. V dropped 4 bases and J dropped 6; count of bases not matched to a gene: 6. CDR3 residues: CASSSGTSRSGELFF. The DNA of the CDR3 is TGTGCCAGCAGCTCCGGGACTAGCCGATCCGGGGAGCTGTTTTTT.

The chain recombines TRBV15 with TRBJ1-2; D gene unclear. The CDR3 has 15 residues. The germline V gene has CDR1 LNHNV and CDR2 YYDKDF (reference sequence). Trimming pared 3 bases from V and 4 bases from J, leaving 15 bases between. The CDR3 bases are TGTGCCACCAGCAGTCCCGGACTGGGATCCTATGGCTACACCTTC. Its protein is CATSSPGLGSYGYTF.

This clone was observed a few times. The gene calls are TRBV30 and TRBJ1-1; D ambiguous. The V gene's germline CDR1 is GTSNPN and CDR2 SVGIG (reference sequence). Trimming shortened V by 0 bases and J by 10 bases, and 9 bases separated the two germline ends. The CDR3 sequence is 11 residues long. DNA of the CDR3: TGTGCCTGGAGTGTACGAGGGATAGCTTTCTTT. Protein sequence: CAWSVRGIAFF.

The chain has TRBV2 and TRBJ2-2; the match to TRBD2 covers 9 bases. V lost 7 bases and J lost 4; bases outside the gene matches: 7. CDR1 SNHLY and CDR2 FYNNEI come from the germline V gene. The CDR3 contains 15 residues. The CDR3 DNA sequence: TGTGCCAGCATTCGGCGGGGGGGCGGCACCGGGGAGCTGTTTTTT. Protein: CASIRRGGGTGELFF.